A selection of T cell receptor beta chains follows, all from one sample in a study of T cell responses to AZD1222 COVID-19 vaccine. The repertoire was sequenced with immunoSEQ multiplex PCR; TCRdb's copy has only in-frame clones and lacks some. Found here are nearly 80,000 clones, more than 75% of them singletons; the top ten hold about 20%. Source: peripheral blood, taken on day 0 of AZD1222 vaccination. The receptor set was obtained from an adult in good health. Both conserved end residues are part of each CDR3. Each record gives: clone size, J gene, D gene, V gene, CDR3 DNA, CDR3 protein. The D gene is left open where the match is weak. Rows may omit the clone size; those that give it use once, few, many or a size class.

.	TRBJ2-7	.	TRBV6-1	TGTGCCAGCAGTCCGCAGGGGCGCGGCAACGAGCAGTACTTC	CASSPQGRGNEQYF
.	TRBJ1-1	TRBD1	TRBV5-1	TGCGCCAGCAGCTCTTCGGACAGGGGGAAGACTGAAGCTTTCTTT	CASSSSDRGKTEAFF
.	TRBJ1-1	.	TRBV30	TGTGCCTGGAGTGGGACTCAGAACACTGAAGCTTTCTTT	CAWSGTQNTEAFF
.	TRBJ1-5	.	TRBV2	TGTGCCAGCGAGCAGGGTCTTAGCAATCAGCCCCAGCATTTT	CASEQGLSNQPQHF
few	TRBJ1-1	TRBD1	TRBV2	TGTGCCAGCAGGGATCAGACAGGGCCCACTGAAGCTTTCTTT	CASRDQTGPTEAFF
.	TRBJ2-5	.	TRBV4-2	TGTGCCAGCAGCACCTACTGGGAGTACCAAGAGACCCAGTACTTC	CASSTYWEYQETQYF
few	TRBJ1-5	.	TRBV4-1	TGCGCCAGCAGCCAAGACATCGGAGGGCCCCAGCATTTT	CASSQDIGGPQHF
few	TRBJ1-1	.	TRBV12-3/TRBV12-4	TGTGCCAGCAGTTGGGGGGTGAACACTGAAGCTTTCTTT	CASSWGVNTEAFF
.	TRBJ2-1	TRBD2	TRBV5-1	TGCGCCAGCAGCTCCAGTACCGGGACTAGGACCCACAATGAGCAGTTCTTC	CASSSSTGTRTHNEQFF
.	TRBJ2-3	.	TRBV5-6	TGTGCCAGCAGCTTGGTGGGGGCGGGGATTGCAGATACGCAGTATTTT	CASSLVGAGIADTQYF
few	TRBJ2-7	TRBD2	TRBV6-1	TGTGCCAGCAGTGCCTCTCCGTTGAGCGGGGGGGCCTACGAGCAGTACTTC	CASSASPLSGGAYEQYF
.	TRBJ2-1	TRBD2	TRBV5-1	TGCGCCAGCAGCTTGAGGGCTAGCGGGGTATACAATGAGCAGTTCTTC	CASSLRASGVYNEQFF
.	TRBJ2-7	TRBD2	TRBV7-8	TGTGCCAGCAGCTTAGCAACTAGCGGATCCTCCTACGAGCAGTACTTC	CASSLATSGSSYEQYF
few	TRBJ1-4	.	TRBV30	TGTGCCTGGAGTGTACTAGAACGGGACGAGCTGTTTTTT	CAWSVLERDELFF
.	TRBJ2-7	.	TRBV6-2/TRBV6-3	TGTGCCAGCAGTTATACGACTAGTCTTCTAATCGAGCAGTACTTC	CASSYTTSLLIEQYF
.	TRBJ1-1	.	TRBV7-2	TGTGCCAGCAGCTTAGCGGTCGCAGCAGGGTCAGCTTTCTTT	CASSLAVAAGSAFF
.	TRBJ1-2	.	TRBV30	TGTGCCTGGAGTGTACGTTCGGCTATCTTAGGCTACACCTTC	CAWSVRSAILGYTF
.	TRBJ2-7	.	TRBV3-1/TRBV3-2	TGTGCCAGCAGCCAAGATTTTCGGGGCACCTACGAGCAGTACTTC	CASSQDFRGTYEQYF
.	TRBJ2-3	TRBD2	TRBV6-4	TGTGCCAGCAGTGGACTAGCGGGGGGGCGCCAGTATTTT	CASSGLAGGRQYF
.	TRBJ2-1	.	TRBV15	TGTGCCACCAGCAGAGATCCCACAAAAGCCTACAATGAGCAGTTCTTC	CATSRDPTKAYNEQFF
.	TRBJ2-3	TRBD2	TRBV25-1	TGTGCCAGCAGTGGCGGGACTAGCGGGAGCTCAGATACGCAGTATTTT	CASSGGTSGSSDTQYF
.	TRBJ1-2	.	TRBV3-1/TRBV3-2	TGTGCCAGCAGCGATGAATGGGGTCAGGGCGACTATGGCTACACCTTC	CASSDEWGQGDYGYTF
.	TRBJ1-3	TRBD1	TRBV7-9	TGTGCCAGCAGCCCCCAGGCAGGGGGCTTATCTGGAAACACCATATATTTT	CASSPQAGGLSGNTIYF
once	TRBJ1-4	.	TRBV19	TGTGCCAGTAGAGGGGAATTTGAAAAACTGTTTTTT	CASRGEFEKLFF
.	TRBJ1-5	.	TRBV7-8	TGTGCCAGCAGCTTCCCAGGTCAGCCCCAGCATTTT	CASSFPGQPQHF
.	TRBJ2-2	.	TRBV2	TGTGCCAGCAGTGAACAGGGGATGACCGGGGAGCTGTTTTTT	CASSEQGMTGELFF
.	TRBJ1-6	.	TRBV27	TGTGCCAGCAGCCTAGGACAAAATAATTCACCCCTCCACTTT	CASSLGQNNSPLHF
.	TRBJ1-5	.	TRBV7-2	TGTGCCAGCAGTTCCGATGGGAGGGGGGGTCAGCCCCAGCATTTT	CASSSDGRGGQPQHF
.	TRBJ1-5	.	TRBV30	TGTGCCTGGAGTGTAATGGGACGGCTGGATCAGCCCCAGCATTTT	CAWSVMGRLDQPQHF
.	TRBJ2-7	TRBD1	TRBV7-9	TGTGCCAGCAGCTTAGGATCCTCGACAGGGCCTTACGAGCAGTACTTC	CASSLGSSTGPYEQYF
.	TRBJ2-3	TRBD1	TRBV28	TGTGCCAGCACGTCGGCAGGGGGACCTATTTTT	CASTSAGGPIF
.	TRBJ1-5	.	TRBV12-3/TRBV12-4	TGTGCCCGCGGGGGGGGGACGGGTCAGCCCCAGCATTTT	CARGGGTGQPQHF
.	TRBJ1-6	TRBD1	TRBV7-8	TGTGCCAGCAGCTTAGATCAGGGGGCTTACTCACCCCTCCACTTT	CASSLDQGAYSPLHF
.	TRBJ1-2	.	TRBV3-1/TRBV3-2	TGTGCCAGCAGCCAAGTCGGCGTTGGCTACACCTTC	CASSQVGVGYTF
.	TRBJ1-5	TRBD1	TRBV30	TGTGCCTGGAAGGGACAGGGGGATCAGCCCCAGCATTTT	CAWKGQGDQPQHF
.	TRBJ1-5	.	TRBV6-1	TGTGCCAGCAGTGAACAGGGAAACATGGGCAATCAGCCCCAGCATTTT	CASSEQGNMGNQPQHF
.	TRBJ2-2	.	TRBV15	TGTGCCACCGTTAGGGGTTATCCCGGGGAGCTGTTTTTT	CATVRGYPGELFF
.	TRBJ2-7	TRBD1	TRBV10-2	TGCGCCAGCAAACTGACAGGGGCGATGGAGCAGTACTTC	CASKLTGAMEQYF
.	TRBJ1-1	.	TRBV19	TGTGCCAGTAGTTTCAACGGACTCAACACTGAAGCTTTCTTT	CASSFNGLNTEAFF
.	TRBJ1-5	.	TRBV19	TGTGCCAGTAGTCAACAGGGATTTAGCAATCAGCCCCAGCATTTT	CASSQQGFSNQPQHF
.	TRBJ2-7	.	TRBV5-1	TGCGCCAGCAGCTTGGCGGCAGTTGATGACGAGCAGTACTTC	CASSLAAVDDEQYF
once	TRBJ1-2	.	TRBV2	TGTGCCAGCAGGTCCGACGCAACTAACTATGGCTACACCTTC	CASRSDATNYGYTF
.	TRBJ1-5	.	TRBV6-5	TGTGCCAGCAGTACCCATGAAAATCAGCCCCAGCATTTT	CASSTHENQPQHF
.	TRBJ2-1	TRBD1	TRBV27	TGTGCCAGCAGCCAAACCGGGACAGGGGAAAATCAGTTCTTC	CASSQTGTGENQFF
.	TRBJ2-3	TRBD1	TRBV2	TGTGCCAGCACCGGTCGAAGACAGGGACAGGGAGTTGCAGATACGCAGTATTTT	CASTGRRQGQGVADTQYF
.	TRBJ2-7	.	TRBV7-6	TGTGCCAGCAGCCAGACAGGCCATGACTCCTACGAGCAGTACTTC	CASSQTGHDSYEQYF
once	TRBJ2-3	.	TRBV5-6	TGTGCCAGCAGCAAACCCGGGACTGGTAGCACAGATACGCAGTATTTT	CASSKPGTGSTDTQYF
.	TRBJ1-2	.	TRBV6-5	TGTGCCAGCACCCCGGACAGTGGAGCTAACTATGGCTACACCTTC	CASTPDSGANYGYTF
.	TRBJ2-3	.	TRBV7-9	TGTGCCAGCAGCTTAGCCTTTACAGATACGCAGTATTTT	CASSLAFTDTQYF
.	TRBJ1-2	TRBD1	TRBV27	TGTGCCAGCAGTTTGTCCCCAGGGGGTACGCGGGGCTACACCTTC	CASSLSPGGTRGYTF
.	TRBJ1-1	.	TRBV10-3	TGTGCCATCAGTGAAGGGCAGCTCACTGAAGCTTTCTTT	CAISEGQLTEAFF